This T cell receptor (beta chain) was obtained from a study of memory CD4+ T cells and cytomegalovirus serostatus. Germline CDR1 is SGHTA and CDR2 is FQGTGA. The V and J ends lost 0 bases and 8 bases respectively, with 19 bases between them. The length of the CDR3 is 16 residues. Profiled with immunoSEQ multiplex PCR; TCRdb holds only in-frame clones, not every one. The table has about 92,000 clones, 80% seen once; the top ten hold approximately 4%. Single viable CD3+CD4+CD8-CD45RO+ cells were sorted as the memory CD4+ T cells. The sequencing input was memory CD4+ T cells from blood. The chain is built from TRBV7-3 and TRBJ1-2; tentative D call: TRBD1 (6 bases). The TCR comes from an adult in good health and CMV-seropositive. CDR3 in DNA: TGTGCCAGCAGCTTAACCCCACAGGGAGCCTTGGGAGGCTACACCTTC. Residues: CASSLTPQGALGGYTF.